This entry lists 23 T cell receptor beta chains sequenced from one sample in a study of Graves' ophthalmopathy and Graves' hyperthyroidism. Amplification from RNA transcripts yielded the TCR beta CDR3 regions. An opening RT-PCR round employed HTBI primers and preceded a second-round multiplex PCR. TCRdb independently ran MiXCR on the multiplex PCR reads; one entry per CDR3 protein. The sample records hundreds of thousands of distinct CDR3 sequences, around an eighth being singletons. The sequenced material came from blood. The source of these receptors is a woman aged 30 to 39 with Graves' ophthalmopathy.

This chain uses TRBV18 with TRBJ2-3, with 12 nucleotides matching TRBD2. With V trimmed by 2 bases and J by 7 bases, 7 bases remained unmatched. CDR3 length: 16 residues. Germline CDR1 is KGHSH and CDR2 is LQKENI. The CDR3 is CASSPSGLAGLYTQYF. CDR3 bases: TGTGCCAGCTCACCAAGTGGACTAGCGGGACTGTATACGCAGTATTTT.

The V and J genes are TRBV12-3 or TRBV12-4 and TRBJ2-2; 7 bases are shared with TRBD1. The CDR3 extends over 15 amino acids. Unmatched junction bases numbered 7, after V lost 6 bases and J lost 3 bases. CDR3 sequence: CASSPTGIDTGELFF. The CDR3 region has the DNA TGTGCCAGCAGCCCGACAGGGATCGACACCGGGGAGCTGTTTTTT.

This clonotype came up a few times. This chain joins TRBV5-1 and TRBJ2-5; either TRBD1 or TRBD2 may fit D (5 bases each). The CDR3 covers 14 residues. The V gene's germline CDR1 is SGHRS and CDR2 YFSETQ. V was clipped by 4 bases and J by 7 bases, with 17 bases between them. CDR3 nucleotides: TGCGCCAGCAGCCTCGGGGACGCCTTTGGGACCCAGTACTTC. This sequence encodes CASSLGDAFGTQYF.

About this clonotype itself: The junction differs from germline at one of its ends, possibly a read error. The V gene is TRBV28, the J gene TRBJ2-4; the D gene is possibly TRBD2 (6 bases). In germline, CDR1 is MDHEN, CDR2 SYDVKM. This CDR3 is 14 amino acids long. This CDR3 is CASGAPLAKNIKYF. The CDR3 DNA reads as TGTGCCAGCGGAGCCCCACTAGCCAAAAACATTAAGTACTTC. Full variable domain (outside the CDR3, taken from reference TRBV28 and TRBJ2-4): DVKVTQSSRYLVKRTGEKVFLECVQDMDHENMFWYRQDPGLGLRLIYFSYDVKMKEKGDIPEGYSVSREKKERFSLILESASTNQTSMYLCASGAPLAKNIKYFGAGTRLSVL.

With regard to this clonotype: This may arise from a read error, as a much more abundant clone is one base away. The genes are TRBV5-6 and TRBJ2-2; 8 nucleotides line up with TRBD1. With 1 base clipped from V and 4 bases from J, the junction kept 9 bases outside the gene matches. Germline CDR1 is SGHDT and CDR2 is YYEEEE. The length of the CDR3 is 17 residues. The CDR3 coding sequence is TGTGCCAGCAGCTTGATGCGGCAGGGGGCGTCCACCGGGGAGCTGTTTTTT. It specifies CASSLMRQGASTGELFF.

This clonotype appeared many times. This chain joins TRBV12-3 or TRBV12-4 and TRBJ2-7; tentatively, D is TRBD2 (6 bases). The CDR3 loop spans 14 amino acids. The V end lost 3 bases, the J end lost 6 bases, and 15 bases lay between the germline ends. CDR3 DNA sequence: TGTGCCAGCAGTTTCGGGGGAGGTTTATCCGAGCAGTACTTC. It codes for CASSFGGGLSEQYF.

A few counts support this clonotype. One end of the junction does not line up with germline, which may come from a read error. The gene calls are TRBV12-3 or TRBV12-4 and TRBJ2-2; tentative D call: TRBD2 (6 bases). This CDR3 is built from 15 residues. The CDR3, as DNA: TGTGCCAGCAGGCGGGGCGCCGGGATCACCGGGGAGCCGTTTTTT. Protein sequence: CASRRGAGITGEPFF.

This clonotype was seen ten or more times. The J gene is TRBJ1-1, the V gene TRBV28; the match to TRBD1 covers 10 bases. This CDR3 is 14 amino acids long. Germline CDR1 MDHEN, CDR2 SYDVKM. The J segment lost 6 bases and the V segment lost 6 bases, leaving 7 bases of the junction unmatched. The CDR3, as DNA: TGTGCCAGCAGCAAAAGACAGGGGGCCGCTGAAGCTTTCTTT. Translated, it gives CASSKRQGAAEAFF.

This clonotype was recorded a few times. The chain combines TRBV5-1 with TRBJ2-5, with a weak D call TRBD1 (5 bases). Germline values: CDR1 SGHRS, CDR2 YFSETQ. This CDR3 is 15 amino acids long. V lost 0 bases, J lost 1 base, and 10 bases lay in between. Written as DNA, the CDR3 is TGCGCCAGCAGCTTGGGTCCAGGGCGCCAAGAGACCCAGTACTTC. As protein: CASSLGPGRQETQYF.

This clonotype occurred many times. CDR3 in amino acids: CASSSSGGTAYEQYF. In DNA form, the CDR3 reads TGTGCCAGCAGCAGTAGCGGGGGGACCGCCTACGAGCAGTACTTC. The genes are TRBV11-2 and TRBJ2-7, with 10 nucleotides matching TRBD2. The J segment lost 2 bases and the V segment lost 5 bases, leaving 6 bases of the junction unmatched. Germline V CDR1 and CDR2: SGHAT, FQNNGV. The CDR3 sequence is 15 residues long.

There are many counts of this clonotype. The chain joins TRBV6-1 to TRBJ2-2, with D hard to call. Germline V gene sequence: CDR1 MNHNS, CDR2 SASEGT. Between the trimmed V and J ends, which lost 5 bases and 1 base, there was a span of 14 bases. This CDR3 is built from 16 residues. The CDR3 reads CASSTRMEVNTGELFF. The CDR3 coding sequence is TGTGCCAGCAGTACCAGGATGGAAGTGAACACCGGGGAGCTGTTTTTT.

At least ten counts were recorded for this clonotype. The CDR3 protein is CASSRTSINYGYTF. The CDR3 DNA follows: TGTGCCAGCAGCAGGACATCAATTAACTATGGCTACACCTTC. The rearrangement joins TRBV27 to TRBJ1-2; possible D gene TRBD1, 5 bases. This CDR3 has 14 amino acids. Trimming shortened V by 6 bases and J by 1 base, and 12 bases separated the two germline ends. CDR1 and CDR2 from the germline V gene are MNHEY and SMNVEV (reference sequence).

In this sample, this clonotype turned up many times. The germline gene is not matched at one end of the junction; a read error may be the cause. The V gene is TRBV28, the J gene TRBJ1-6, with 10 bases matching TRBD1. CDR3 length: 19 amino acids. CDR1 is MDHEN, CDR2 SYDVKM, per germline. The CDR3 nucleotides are TGTGCCGGCAGTTTACGACAGGGGGCGAGGAGCTCCTATAATTCACCCCTCCACTTT. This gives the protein CAGSLRQGARSSYNSPLHF. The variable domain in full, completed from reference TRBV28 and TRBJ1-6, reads DVKVTQSSRYLVKRTGEKVFLECVQDMDHENMFWYRQDPGLGLRLIYFSYDVKMKEKGDIPEGYSVSREKKERFSLILESASTNQTSMYLCAGSLRQGARSSYNSPLHFGNGTRLTVT.

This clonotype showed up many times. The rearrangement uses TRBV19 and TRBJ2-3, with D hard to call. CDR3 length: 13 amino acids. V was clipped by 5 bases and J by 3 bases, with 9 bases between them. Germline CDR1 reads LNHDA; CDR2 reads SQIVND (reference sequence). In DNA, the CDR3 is TGTGCCAGTAGTGCGACGAGGACAGATACGCAGTATTTT. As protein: CASSATRTDTQYF. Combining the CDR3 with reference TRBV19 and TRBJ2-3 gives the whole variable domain DGGITQSPKYLFRKEGQNVTLSCEQNLNHDAMYWYRQDPGQGLRLIYYSQIVNDFQKGDIAEGYSVSREKKESFPLTVTSAQKNPTAFYLCASSATRTDTQYFGPGTRLTVL.

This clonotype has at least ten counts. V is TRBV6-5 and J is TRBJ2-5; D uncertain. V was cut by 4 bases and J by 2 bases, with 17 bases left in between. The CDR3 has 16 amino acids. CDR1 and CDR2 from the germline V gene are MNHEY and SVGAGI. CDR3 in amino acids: CASSSLDTQGQETQYF. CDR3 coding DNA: TGTGCCAGCAGTTCCCTCGACACTCAAGGGCAAGAGACCCAGTACTTC.

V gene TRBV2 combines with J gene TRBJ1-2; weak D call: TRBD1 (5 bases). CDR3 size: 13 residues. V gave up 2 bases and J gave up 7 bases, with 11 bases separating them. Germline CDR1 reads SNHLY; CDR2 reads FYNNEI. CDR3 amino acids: CASSEFPQGGYTF. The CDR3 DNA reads TGTGCCAGCAGTGAATTCCCCCAGGGTGGCTACACCTTC.

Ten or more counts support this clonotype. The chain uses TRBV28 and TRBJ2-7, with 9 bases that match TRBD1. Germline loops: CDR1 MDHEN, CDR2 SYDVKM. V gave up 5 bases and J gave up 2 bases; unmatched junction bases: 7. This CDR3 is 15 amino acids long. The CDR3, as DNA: TGTGCCAGCAGTCACACCGGGACAGGGCCCTACGAGCAGTACTTC. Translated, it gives CASSHTGTGPYEQYF.

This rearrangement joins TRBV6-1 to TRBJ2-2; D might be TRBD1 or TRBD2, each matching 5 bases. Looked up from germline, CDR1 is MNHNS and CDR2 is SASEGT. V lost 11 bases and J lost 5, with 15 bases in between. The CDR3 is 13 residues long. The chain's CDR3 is CAGWDLGTGELFF. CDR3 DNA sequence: TGTGCCGGCTGGGACCTAGGTACCGGGGAGCTGTTTTTT.

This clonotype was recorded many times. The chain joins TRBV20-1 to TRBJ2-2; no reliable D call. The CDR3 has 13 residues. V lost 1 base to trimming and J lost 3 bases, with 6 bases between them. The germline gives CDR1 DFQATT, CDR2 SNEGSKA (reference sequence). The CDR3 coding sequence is TGCAGTGCTAGAGGGCCGTACACCGGGGAGCTGTTTTTT. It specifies CSARGPYTGELFF.

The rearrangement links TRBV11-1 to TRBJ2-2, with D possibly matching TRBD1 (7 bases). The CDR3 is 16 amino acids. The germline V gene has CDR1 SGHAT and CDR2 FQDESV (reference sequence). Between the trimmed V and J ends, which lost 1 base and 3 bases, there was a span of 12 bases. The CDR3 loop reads CASSLGQGDYTGELFF. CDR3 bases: TGTGCCAGCAGCTTAGGCCAGGGGGACTACACCGGGGAGCTGTTTTTT.

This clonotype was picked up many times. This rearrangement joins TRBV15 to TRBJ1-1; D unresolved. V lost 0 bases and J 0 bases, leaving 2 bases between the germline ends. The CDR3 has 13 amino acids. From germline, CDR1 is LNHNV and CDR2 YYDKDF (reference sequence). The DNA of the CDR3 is TGTGCCACCAGCAGAGAGGTGAACACTGAAGCTTTCTTT. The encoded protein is CATSREVNTEAFF.

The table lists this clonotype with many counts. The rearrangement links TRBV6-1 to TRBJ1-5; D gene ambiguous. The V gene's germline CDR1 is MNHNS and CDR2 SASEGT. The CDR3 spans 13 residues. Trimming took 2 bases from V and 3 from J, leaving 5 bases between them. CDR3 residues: CASSEQPNQPQHF. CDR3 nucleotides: TGTGCCAGCAGTGAACAGCCCAATCAGCCCCAGCATTTT.

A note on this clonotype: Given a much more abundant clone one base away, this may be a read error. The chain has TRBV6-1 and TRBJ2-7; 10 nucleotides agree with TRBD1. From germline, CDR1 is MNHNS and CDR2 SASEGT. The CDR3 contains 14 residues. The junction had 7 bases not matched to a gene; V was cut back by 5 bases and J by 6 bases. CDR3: CASSPGQGNREQYV. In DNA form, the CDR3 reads TGTGCCAGCAGTCCGGGACAGGGGAATCGCGAGCAGTACGTC.